These 6 T cell receptor beta chains share one sample of origin, sequenced in a study of T-cell memory formation after mild COVID-19. TCRdb itself ran the 5' RACE reads through MiXCR, one entry per CDR3 protein. The sample holds approximately 150,000 distinct CDR3 sequences, over 15% seen once. What was sequenced was PBMCs or a T cell subset sorted from them (not recorded which). The source of these receptors is an adult woman who had mild COVID-19 (a few samples of this study predate the infection). Cell type and time point are not known.

The chain is built from TRBV5-3 and TRBJ2-1; 9 bases map to TRBD2. TRBV5-3 is identified as an open reading frame with a role that is uncertain. The CDR3 loop spans 14 amino acids. Trimming removed 0 bases from V and 7 bases from J; junction bases left unmatched: 2. For the CDR3, the DNA is TGTGCCAGAAGCTTGGCCCTAGCGGGAAATGAGCAGTTCTTC. Translation: CARSLALAGNEQFF.

In this sample, this clonotype turned up once. The chain carries TRBV20-1 and TRBJ2-7, with a possible D match to TRBD2 (6 bases). CDR1 is DFQATT and CDR2 is SNEGSKA in the germline V gene (reference sequence). V gave up 4 bases and J gave up 1 base, with 14 bases separating them. The CDR3 runs 14 residues. CDR3 sequence: CSAILGGGSYEQYF. CDR3 bases: TGCAGTGCTATTTTGGGGGGAGGATCCTACGAGCAGTACTTC.

V is TRBV20-1 and J is TRBJ2-1; D gene unclear. The CDR3 extends over 13 amino acids. Germline CDR1 DFQATT, CDR2 SNEGSKA (reference sequence). V lost 8 bases to trimming and J lost 0 bases, with 11 bases between them. Written as DNA, the CDR3 is TGCAGTCTAACCAGGAGCTCCTACAATGAGCAGTTCTTC. Amino acids: CSLTRSSYNEQFF.

The genes are TRBV5-1 and TRBJ1-1, with D unclear. Trimming shortened V by 2 bases and J by 3 bases, and 11 bases separated the two germline ends. The CDR3 has 14 residues. Germline-derived CDR1 and CDR2 are SGHRS and YFSETQ. CDR3 sequence (DNA): TGCGCCAGCAGCTTTGGTGAAGGGCACACTGAAGCTTTCTTT. Translating it yields CASSFGEGHTEAFF. The entire variable domain, with the rest obtained from reference TRBV5-1 and TRBJ1-1, is as follows: KAGVTQTPRYLIKTRGQQVTLSCSPISGHRSVSWYQQTPGQGLQFLFEYFSETQRNKGNFPGRFSGRQFSNSRSEMNVSTLELGDSALYLCASSFGEGHTEAFFGQGTRLTVV.

The chain combines TRBV7-9 with TRBJ1-1, with D unclear. CDR1 is SEHNR and CDR2 is FQNEAQ in the germline V gene (reference sequence). V lost 4 bases, J lost 4 bases, and 16 bases lay in between. The CDR3 runs to 15 residues. The CDR3 reads CASSSFLSMATEAFF. Here the CDR3 DNA reads TGTGCCAGCAGCTCTTTTCTGTCGATGGCCACTGAAGCTTTCTTT.

This clonotype was recorded a few times. This chain joins TRBV7-3 and TRBJ2-3; tentatively, D is TRBD1 or TRBD2 (5 bases each). V lost 5 bases to trimming and J lost 1 base, with 13 bases between them. The CDR3 runs to 15 residues. Germline assignment: CDR1 SGHTA and CDR2 FQGTGA. CDR3 in amino acids: CASSPYGAGTDTQYF. In nucleotides, the CDR3 is TGTGCCAGCAGCCCATACGGGGCCGGCACAGATACGCAGTATTTT.